This T cell receptor beta chain derives from a study of PD-L1 blockade in urothelial cancer. Indicated time point: pretreatment peripheral blood. Produced via immunoSEQ multiplex PCR; TCRdb's table is partial and in-frame only. Of some 45,000 clones in the sample, about 88% were seen once. This sample comprised PBMCs, obtained around atezolizumab (anti-PD-L1) treatment. The receptor was isolated from a donor over 35 with urothelial cancer.

CDR3 residues: CASSSDRGGYEQYF. CDR3 DNA sequence: TGTGCCAGCAGCAGCGACAGGGGAGGGTACGAGCAGTACTTC. V usage is TRBV11-2 and J usage is TRBJ2-7; maybe TRBD1 (8 bases). The CDR3 extends over 14 amino acids. CDR1 is SGHAT, CDR2 FQNNGV, per germline. Trimming stripped 5 bases from V and 4 bases from J, with 15 bases between.